This T cell receptor (beta chain) was captured by sequencing in a study of cytomegalovirus exposure and HLA in healthy donors. Study results and caveats: Most of the TCR beta V segments (in an earlier analysis) were productive either about 87% or about 30% of the time. A list of 164 TCR beta chains associated with cytomegalovirus was given.

Donors counted as nominally healthy when sampled, yet unrecorded immune exposures were likely. The study ran its PCR with 60 Vbeta and 13 Jbeta primers. Sequencing used immunoSEQ multiplex PCR; TCRdb keeps in-frame clones, though not all of them. This sample has some 190,000 clones; about 79% occur once, and the top ten carry under 2%. V lost 6 bases, J lost 4 bases, and 7 bases stayed unmatched. The CDR3 is 14 amino acids. Looked up from germline, CDR1 is MRHNA and CDR2 is SNTAGT. Remarks on this clone: What it binds is unknown.

Sample: PBMCs. The sequence was collected from a young man in good health and CMV-seronegative. The chain recombines TRBV6-4 with TRBJ1-2; TRBD1 matches at 8 bases. For the CDR3, the DNA is TGTGCCAGCAGACCAACAGGGGGTGGCTATGGCTACACCTTC. Amino acid sequence: CASRPTGGGYGYTF.